Sequencing of this TCR beta chain was carried out in a study of shared clonotypes between healthy human individuals. CD45RO-negative cells were positively selected for CCR7, leaving out terminally differentiated effector memory CD45RA+ cells. Looked up from germline, CDR1 is SGHTS and CDR2 is YDEGEE. The CDR3 covers 9 residues. A word on this clone: The junction does not match germline at one end; this may be a read error.

Researchers ran the assay at a deep level. Produced via immunoSEQ multiplex PCR; TCRdb's table is partial and in-frame only. Here the sample spans roughly 1,800,000 clones, approximately 94% being singletons. This receptor was obtained from a man younger than 35 in good health. V is TRBV5-8 and J is TRBJ1-2; the D is unclear. The sample was naive CD8+ T cells sorted from blood. The CDR3 bases are TGTGCCAGCAGCCCACTAGGTGGCTTC. Translation gives CASSPLGGF.